A selection of T cell receptor beta chains follows, all from one sample in a study of T cells in localized non-small cell lung cancer. Assay: immunoSEQ multiplex PCR; the TCRdb copy retains only in-frame clones and omits some. The sample includes 40,000 to 65,000 clones, 75% to 90% of them seen just once. This material consisted of peripheral blood mononuclear cells, taken before any cancer treatment. These TCRs come from a man aged 35-75 years with stage III lung adenocarcinoma. Both conserved end residues are part of each CDR3.

V gene	J gene	CDR3 protein
TRBV5-7	TRBJ2-7	CASSPSPSGRGYEQYF
TRBV20-1	TRBJ1-1	CSARDSFAAFF
TRBV19	TRBJ1-1	CASTEGGGWTEAFF
TRBV29-1	TRBJ1-2	CSAGGNYGYTF
TRBV5-6	TRBJ2-6	CASSSWGANVLTF
TRBV28	TRBJ1-1	CASSLEGQGAGTEAFF
TRBV19	TRBJ1-2	CASSIVDGNYGYTF
TRBV6-6	TRBJ2-7	CASGPSGYEQYF
TRBV7-9	TRBJ2-7	CASSPRGGDEQYF
TRBV4-2	TRBJ2-1	CASSQDGSSGGGEQFF
TRBV30	TRBJ1-5	CAWSPTGREPQHF
TRBV11-3	TRBJ2-3	CASSSGTGVVDTQYF
TRBV21-1	TRBJ1-5	CASSKSFLDRRNQPQHF
TRBV4-2	TRBJ2-3	CASSQDGTSGNRDTQYF
TRBV7-3	TRBJ2-3	CASSRGGPTTDTQYF
TRBV2	TRBJ2-7	CASSAPGVRAYEQYF
TRBV30	TRBJ2-7	CAWSGRGKQYF
TRBV28	TRBJ2-7	CASTSIVDEQYF
TRBV15	TRBJ2-7	CATSRDKGSEQYF
TRBV11-3	TRBJ2-3	CASSSGSTDTQYF
TRBV5-4	TRBJ2-1	CASSLQSRASGEEEFF
TRBV5-4	TRBJ2-7	CASSLEGQGDEQYF
TRBV5-1	TRBJ1-1	CASRGLVGNTEAFF
TRBV6-6	TRBJ2-3	CASSQAEGTDTQYF
TRBV30	TRBJ1-1	CAWSVGQGTEAFF
TRBV5-6	TRBJ2-5	CASSPRGGDPQETQYF
TRBV6-1	TRBJ2-7	CAAGRGYEQYF
TRBV10-3	TRBJ1-1	CAISRQGSTEAFF
TRBV9	TRBJ2-7	CASSPDRVGEQYF
TRBV10-3	TRBJ2-5	CAIRAGALQETQYF
TRBV7-9	TRBJ2-5	CASSIQGQAQETQYF
TRBV18	TRBJ2-1	CASSQTPLEGNEQFF
TRBV6-1	TRBJ1-5	CASSEFRGNQPQHF
TRBV9	TRBJ2-1	CASSVNGRTHNEQFF
TRBV6-5	TRBJ1-3	CASSEGTGFENTIYF
TRBV6-5	TRBJ1-1	CASSSTGLLNTEAFF
TRBV29-1	TRBJ2-2	CSVCLAGRVSTGELFF
TRBV12-2	TRBJ1-6	CASRSRGGGNNSPLHF
TRBV4-3	TRBJ1-1	CASSQDTGTRGEAFF
TRBV25-1	TRBJ1-1	CASSDRRQGRGEAFF
TRBV7-2	TRBJ2-3	CASSSPGGERKTQYF
TRBV4-2	TRBJ2-2	CASSPGLAGNTGELFF
TRBV5-6	TRBJ2-1	CASSLKNRAYNEQFF
TRBV5-1	TRBJ2-3	CASREGAVTDTQYF